Here is one T cell receptor (beta chain) with its context. Only a few counts were recorded for this clone. Its antigen is unknown. Within one base of it there is no much larger clone, and no base qualities were kept. This specimen comes from a study of shared T cell receptors in the human thymus (TCRdb year 2021). Study-level background: The study examined how the human thymus generates shared, self-reactive T-cell receptor alpha chains.

CDR1 and CDR2 (MDHEN, SYDVKM) derive from the germline V gene. V is pared back by 3 bases and J by 3 bases, with 12 bases lying between the germline termini. Taken from cysteine to phenylalanine, the CDR3 has 15 residues. Of all the DNA, just the CDR3 is kept, 45 bases in frame from base 1. The library was generated by the immunoSEQ multiplex PCR assay. TCRdb took this table from immuneACCESS and kept in-frame rearrangements with V and J called. Such tables lack part of the clones; where checked against another copy, unresolved V genes explain under half of the gap, and the rest is unexplained. This sample holds under 850,000 clones; approximately 90% were observed only once. Clones ranked in the top ten supply about 0.01% of the sample. This same sample was also part of a study on human thymus T cells. The second study reports: Donors were immunologically healthy infants undergoing open corrective cardiac surgery for congenital heart defects in Finland. Thymus tissue was collected as surgical resects that were removed during corrective cardiac surgery. Usage of V and J gene segments appeared to be biased in both the thymic and the peripheral blood repertoires. According to the related research, thymic TCR repertoires were highly overlapping among unrelated individuals. The study characterized TCR alpha and beta repertoires from roughly eight infant thymus samples and a few related peripheral blood samples. The infant donors were roughly 7 to 250 days old, and the cohort included five or six males and a couple of females. Thymocytes were mechanically released from the tissue and were stored as pellets of about 9.5-33 million cells at -70 degrees C. Genomic DNA was extracted from frozen cell pellets with a QIAsymphony instrument. Using the immunoSEQ multiplex PCR assay, the TCRB and TCRAD loci were amplified from a standardized quantity of quality-controlled genomic DNA. The amplicons spanned the V(D)J region and were long enough to cover the CDR3 and allow V and J genes to be identified. The commercial immunoSEQ service was used to sequence amplicons on an Illumina platform. Primer bias and sequencing errors were corrected as previously described, and TCRAD and TCRB definitions were based on the IMGT database. The repertoires were analysed using immunoSEQ Analyzer 3.0 and VDJTools for basic statistics, V/J segment usage, diversity estimates, rarefaction and pairwise overlap. Chao1, ChaoE, Efron-Thisted, Shannon and inverse Simpson indices were used to estimate diversity, which was also estimated on datasets down-sampled to the smallest sample. For repertoire overlap, CDR3 nucleotide sequence, V gene and J gene had to match strictly, and clustering was done by Jaccard-based multidimensional scaling. Thymus samples yielded on average approximately 840,000 unique TCRB clonotypes, compared with 80,000 to 85,000 from blood samples.

What was sequenced was thymocytes. The sequence links TRBV28 to TRBJ1-3; a tentative D match to TRBD1 spans 5 bases. This clonotype originated in a boy less than two years old with a congenital heart defect. Donor details come from another sample of the same person, matched by shared clones. The base sequence is TGTGCCAGCAGTTTTCGGCAGGGAGGTGGAAACACCATATATTTT. Its protein is CASSFRQGGGNTIYF. When the CDR3 is completed using the reference TRBV28 and TRBJ1-3 genes on either side, the full variable domain is DVKVTQSSRYLVKRTGEKVFLECVQDMDHENMFWYRQDPGLGLRLIYFSYDVKMKEKGDIPEGYSVSREKKERFSLILESASTNQTSMYLCASSFRQGGGNTIYFGEGSWLTVV.